This entry is about one T cell receptor beta chain. Described treatment: around 19 received Ad26.COV2.S at low or high dose, single or two shots; 5 received placebo; per-sample allocation not given. The investigators took samples on day 63 after the first vaccine or placebo injection. CDR3 size: 15 residues. In germline, CDR1 is LGHNA, CDR2 YNFKEQ. The ends were cut back, 4 bases at V and 1 base at J, with 13 bases in the middle. The data belong to a study of Ad26.COV2.S vaccination and SARS-CoV-2 variants. Study context: Participants got Ad26.COV2.S intramuscularly, once or twice 56 days apart.

Method: immunoSEQ multiplex PCR; TCRdb's copy keeps in-frame clones and lacks some. The sample includes hundreds of thousands of clones, roughly 90% of them seen just once. The rearrangement links TRBV4-2 to TRBJ1-1, with D hard to call. The TCR sequence derives from a person aged 18-60 years who received the Ad26.COV2.S COVID-19 vaccine or a placebo. Sample: peripheral blood, taken in a trial of Ad26.COV2.S vaccine versus placebo. This CDR3 is CASSRAGGTNTEAFF. The CDR3 nucleotides are TGTGCCAGCAGCCGAGCTGGCGGCACGAACACTGAAGCTTTCTTT.